This T cell receptor (beta chain) derives from a study of early T cells in non-severe SARS-CoV-2 infection. About the study: Investigators sequenced bulk RNA drawn from unsorted whole blood, and chains remained unpaired. Study-wide results and caveats: Sequences matched to VDJdb favored anti-spike CD8 responses, while private and CD4 specificities were missed.

The TCR library protocol was used to attach unique molecular identifiers. These identifiers were attached to individual cDNA molecules. MiXCR was run by TCRdb on the 5' RACE reads, yielding one entry per CDR3 protein. The sample lists 57,000 or so distinct CDR3 sequences; approximately 5.6% were seen once. Germline assignment: CDR1 LNHDA and CDR2 SQIVND (reference sequence). V shed 9 bases, J shed 8 bases, and the junction held 9 bases outside the gene matches. This CDR3 has 14 amino acids. This clonotype has ten or more counts. The antigen is not known. The genes are TRBV19 and TRBJ1-4, with 10 nucleotides matching TRBD1. The TCR was taken from an adult who was a healthcare worker with PCR-confirmed SARS-CoV-2 infection or an uninfected control (not recorded which). The sequenced sample was whole blood. The CDR3 spells CASATGGKEEKLFF. CDR3 DNA sequence: TGTGCCAGCGCGACAGGGGGCAAGGAAGAAAAACTGTTTTTT. The entire variable domain, with the rest obtained from reference TRBV19 and TRBJ1-4, is as follows: DGGITQSPKYLFRKEGQNVTLSCEQNLNHDAMYWYRQDPGQGLRLIYYSQIVNDFQKGDIAEGYSVSREKKESFPLTVTSAQKNPTAFYLCASATGGKEEKLFFGSGTQLSVL.